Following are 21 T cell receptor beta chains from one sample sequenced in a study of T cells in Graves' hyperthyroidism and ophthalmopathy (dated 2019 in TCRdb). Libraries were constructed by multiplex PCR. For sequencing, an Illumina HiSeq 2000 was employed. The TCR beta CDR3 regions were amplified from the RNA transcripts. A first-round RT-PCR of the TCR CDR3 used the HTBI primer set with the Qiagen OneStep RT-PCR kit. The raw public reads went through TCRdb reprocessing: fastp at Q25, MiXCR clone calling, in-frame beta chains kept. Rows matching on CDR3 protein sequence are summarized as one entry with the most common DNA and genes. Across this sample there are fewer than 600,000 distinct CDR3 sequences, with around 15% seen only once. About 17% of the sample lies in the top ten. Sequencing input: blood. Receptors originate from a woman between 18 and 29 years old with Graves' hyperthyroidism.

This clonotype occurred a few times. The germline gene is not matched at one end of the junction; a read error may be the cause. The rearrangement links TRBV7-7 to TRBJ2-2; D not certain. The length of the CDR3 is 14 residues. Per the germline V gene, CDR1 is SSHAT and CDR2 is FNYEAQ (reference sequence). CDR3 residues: CASSFQAKTGELFF. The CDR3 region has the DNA TGTGCTAGCAGCTTCCAAGCTAAAACCGGGGAGCTGTTTTTT.

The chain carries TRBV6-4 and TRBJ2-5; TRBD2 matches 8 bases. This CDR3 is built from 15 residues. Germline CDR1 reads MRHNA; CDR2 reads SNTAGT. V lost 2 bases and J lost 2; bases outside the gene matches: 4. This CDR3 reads CASSDLAGRQETQYF. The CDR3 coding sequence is TGTGCCAGCAGTGACCTAGCGGGTAGGCAAGAGACCCAGTACTTC.

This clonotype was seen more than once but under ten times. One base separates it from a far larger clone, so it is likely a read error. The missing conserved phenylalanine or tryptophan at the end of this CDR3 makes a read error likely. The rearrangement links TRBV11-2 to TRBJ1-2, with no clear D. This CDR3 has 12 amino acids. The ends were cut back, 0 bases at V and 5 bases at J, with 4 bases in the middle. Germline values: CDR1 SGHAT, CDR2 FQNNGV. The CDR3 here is CASSLEGYGYTL. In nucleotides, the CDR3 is TGTGCCAGCAGCTTAGAGGGTTATGGCTACACCCTC.

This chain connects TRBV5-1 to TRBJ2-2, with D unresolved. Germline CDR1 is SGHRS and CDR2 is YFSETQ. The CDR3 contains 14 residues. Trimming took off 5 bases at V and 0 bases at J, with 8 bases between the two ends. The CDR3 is CASRSNANTGELFF. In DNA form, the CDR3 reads TGCGCCAGCAGAAGCAACGCGAACACCGGGGAGCTGTTTTTT.

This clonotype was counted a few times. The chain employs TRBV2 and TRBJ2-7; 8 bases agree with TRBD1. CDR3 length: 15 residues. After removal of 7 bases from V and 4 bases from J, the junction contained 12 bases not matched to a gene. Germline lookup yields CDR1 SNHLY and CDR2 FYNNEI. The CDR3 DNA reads TGTGCCAGCACTGGCCCCCAGGGGGCTTTATACGAGCAGTACTTC. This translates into CASTGPQGALYEQYF.

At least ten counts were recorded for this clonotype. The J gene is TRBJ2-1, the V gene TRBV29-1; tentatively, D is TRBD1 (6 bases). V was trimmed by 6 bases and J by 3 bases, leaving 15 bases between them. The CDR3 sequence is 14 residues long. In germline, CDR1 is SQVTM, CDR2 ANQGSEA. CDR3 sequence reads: CSVTDRRNYNEQFF. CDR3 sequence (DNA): TGCAGCGTCACCGACAGGCGGAACTACAATGAGCAGTTCTTC.

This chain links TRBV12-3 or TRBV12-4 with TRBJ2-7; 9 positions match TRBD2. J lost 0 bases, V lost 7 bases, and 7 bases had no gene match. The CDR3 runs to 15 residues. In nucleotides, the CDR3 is TGTGCCAGCACCTCGCTAGCGGGACCCTCCTACGAGCAGTACTTC. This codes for CASTSLAGPSYEQYF.

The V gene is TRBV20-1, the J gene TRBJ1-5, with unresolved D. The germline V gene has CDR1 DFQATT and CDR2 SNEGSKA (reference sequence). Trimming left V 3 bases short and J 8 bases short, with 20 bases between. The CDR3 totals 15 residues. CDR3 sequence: CSASGVLGRSEPQHF. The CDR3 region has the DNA TGCAGTGCTAGTGGGGTTTTGGGCCGTTCTGAGCCCCAGCATTTT.

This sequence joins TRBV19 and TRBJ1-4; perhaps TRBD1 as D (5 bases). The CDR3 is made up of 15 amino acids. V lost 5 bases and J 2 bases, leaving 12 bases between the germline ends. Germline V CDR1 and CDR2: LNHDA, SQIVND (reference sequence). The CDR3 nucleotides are TGTGCCAGTAGTTCCGACAGTTTTACTAATGAAAAACTGTTTTTT. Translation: CASSSDSFTNEKLFF.

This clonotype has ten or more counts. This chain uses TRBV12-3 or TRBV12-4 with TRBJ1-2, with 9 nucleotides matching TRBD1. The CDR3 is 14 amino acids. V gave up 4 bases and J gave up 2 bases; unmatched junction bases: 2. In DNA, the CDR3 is TGTGCCAGCAGTTGGACAGGGGCCAACTATGGCTACACCTTC. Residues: CASSWTGANYGYTF.

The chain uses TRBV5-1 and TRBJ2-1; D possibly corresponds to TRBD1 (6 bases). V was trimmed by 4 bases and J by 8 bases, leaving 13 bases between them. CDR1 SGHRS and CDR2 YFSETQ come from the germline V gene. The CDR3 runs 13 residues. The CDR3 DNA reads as TGCGCCAGCAGCAGTGGACAGCGGTATGAGCAGTTCTTC. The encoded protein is CASSSGQRYEQFF.

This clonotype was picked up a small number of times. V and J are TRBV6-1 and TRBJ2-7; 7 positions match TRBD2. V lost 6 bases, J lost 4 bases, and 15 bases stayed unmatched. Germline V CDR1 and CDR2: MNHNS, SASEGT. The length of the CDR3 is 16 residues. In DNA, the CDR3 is TGTGCCAGCAGCCGAGGTGGGGGGGTGCCCTTTTACGAGCAGTACGTC. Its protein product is CASSRGGGVPFYEQYV.

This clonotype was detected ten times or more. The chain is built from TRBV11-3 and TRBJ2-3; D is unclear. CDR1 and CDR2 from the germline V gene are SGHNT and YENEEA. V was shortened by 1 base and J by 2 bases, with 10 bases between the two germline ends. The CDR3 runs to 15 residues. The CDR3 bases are TGTGCCAGCAGCTTAGTTCGAGGCCCCACAGATACGCAGTATTTT. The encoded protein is CASSLVRGPTDTQYF.

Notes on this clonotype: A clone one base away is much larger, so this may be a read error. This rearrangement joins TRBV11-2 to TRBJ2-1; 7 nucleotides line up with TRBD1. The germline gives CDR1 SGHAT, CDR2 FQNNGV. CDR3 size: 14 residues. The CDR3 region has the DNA TGTGCCAGCAGCCCGGACAGGAGTTACAATGAGCGGTTCTTC. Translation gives CASSPDRSYNERFF.

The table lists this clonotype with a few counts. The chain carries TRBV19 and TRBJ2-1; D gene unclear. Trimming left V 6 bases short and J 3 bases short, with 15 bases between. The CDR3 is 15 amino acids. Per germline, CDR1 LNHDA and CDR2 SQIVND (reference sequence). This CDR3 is CASSLKTYDYNEQFF. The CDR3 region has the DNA TGTGCCAGTAGCCTTAAAACCTACGACTACAATGAGCAGTTCTTC.

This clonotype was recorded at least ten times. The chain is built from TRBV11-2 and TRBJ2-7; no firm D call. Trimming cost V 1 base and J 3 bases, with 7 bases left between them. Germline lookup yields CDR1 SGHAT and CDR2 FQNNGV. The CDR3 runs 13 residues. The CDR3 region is CASSLGPNYEQYV. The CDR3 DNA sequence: TGTGCCAGCAGCTTAGGTCCTAACTACGAGCAGTACGTC.

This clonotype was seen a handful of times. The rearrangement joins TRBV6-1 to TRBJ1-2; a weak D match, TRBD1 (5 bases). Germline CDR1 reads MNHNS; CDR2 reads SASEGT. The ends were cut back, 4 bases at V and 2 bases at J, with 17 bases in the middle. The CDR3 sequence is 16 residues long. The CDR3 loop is CASSVHPTGGNYGYTF. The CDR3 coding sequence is TGTGCCAGCAGTGTCCATCCGACGGGGGGGAACTATGGCTACACCTTC.

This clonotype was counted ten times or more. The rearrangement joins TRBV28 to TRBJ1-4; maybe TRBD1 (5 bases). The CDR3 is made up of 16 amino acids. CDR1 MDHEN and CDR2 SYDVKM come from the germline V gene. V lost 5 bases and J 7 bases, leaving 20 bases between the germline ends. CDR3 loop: CASSDRQLPRGEKLFF. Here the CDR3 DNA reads TGTGCCAGCAGTGACCGACAGCTTCCGCGAGGTGAAAAACTGTTTTTT.

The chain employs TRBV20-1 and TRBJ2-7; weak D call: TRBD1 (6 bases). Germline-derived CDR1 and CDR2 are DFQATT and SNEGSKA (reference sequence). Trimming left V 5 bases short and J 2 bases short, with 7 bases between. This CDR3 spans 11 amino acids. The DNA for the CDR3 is TGCAGTGCTTGGACAGCCTACGAGCAGTACTTC. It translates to CSAWTAYEQYF.

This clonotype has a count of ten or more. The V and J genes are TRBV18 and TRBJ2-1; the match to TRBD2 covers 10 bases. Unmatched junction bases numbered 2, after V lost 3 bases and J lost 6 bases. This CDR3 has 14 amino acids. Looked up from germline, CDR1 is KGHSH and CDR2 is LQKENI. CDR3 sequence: CASSPSGRPNEQFF. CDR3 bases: TGTGCCAGCTCACCTAGCGGGAGGCCCAATGAGCAGTTCTTC.

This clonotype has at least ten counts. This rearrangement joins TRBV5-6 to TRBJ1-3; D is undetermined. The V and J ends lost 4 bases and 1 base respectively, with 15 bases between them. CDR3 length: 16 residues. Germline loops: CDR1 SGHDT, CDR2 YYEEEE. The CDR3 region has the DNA TGTGCCAGCAGCACAGTACTCAAGGGTTCTGGAAACACCATATATTTT. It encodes CASSTVLKGSGNTIYF.